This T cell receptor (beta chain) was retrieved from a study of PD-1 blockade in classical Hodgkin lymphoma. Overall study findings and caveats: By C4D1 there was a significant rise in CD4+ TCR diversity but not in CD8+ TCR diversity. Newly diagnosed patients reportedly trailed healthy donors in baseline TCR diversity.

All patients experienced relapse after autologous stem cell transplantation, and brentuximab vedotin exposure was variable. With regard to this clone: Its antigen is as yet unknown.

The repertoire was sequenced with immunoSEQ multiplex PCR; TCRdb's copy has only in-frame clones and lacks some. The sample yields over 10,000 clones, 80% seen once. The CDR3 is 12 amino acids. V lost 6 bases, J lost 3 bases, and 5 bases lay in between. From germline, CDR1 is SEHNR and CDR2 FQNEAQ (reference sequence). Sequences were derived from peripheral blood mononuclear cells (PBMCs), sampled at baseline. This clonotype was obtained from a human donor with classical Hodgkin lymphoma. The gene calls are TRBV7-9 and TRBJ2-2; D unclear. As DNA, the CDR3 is TGTGCCAGCAGTTTCGACACCGGGGAGCTGTTTTTT. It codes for CASSFDTGELFF.